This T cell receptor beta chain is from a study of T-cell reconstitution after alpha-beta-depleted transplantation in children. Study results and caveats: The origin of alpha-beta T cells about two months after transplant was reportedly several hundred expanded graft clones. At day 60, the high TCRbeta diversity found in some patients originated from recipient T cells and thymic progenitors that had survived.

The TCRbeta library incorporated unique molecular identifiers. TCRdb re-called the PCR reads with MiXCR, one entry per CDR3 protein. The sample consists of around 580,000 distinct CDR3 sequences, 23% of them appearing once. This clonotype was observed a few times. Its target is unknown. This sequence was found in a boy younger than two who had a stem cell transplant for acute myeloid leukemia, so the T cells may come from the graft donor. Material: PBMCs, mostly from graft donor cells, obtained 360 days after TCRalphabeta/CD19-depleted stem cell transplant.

CDR3 coding DNA: TGTGCCAGCAGCTCACACCGAAACATTCAGTACTTC. Protein sequence: CASSSHRNIQYF. The genes are TRBV7-8 and TRBJ2-4; unclear D gene. Trimming left V 4 bases short and J 6 bases short, with 7 bases between. Germline loops: CDR1 SGHVS, CDR2 FQNEAQ. The CDR3 runs 12 residues.